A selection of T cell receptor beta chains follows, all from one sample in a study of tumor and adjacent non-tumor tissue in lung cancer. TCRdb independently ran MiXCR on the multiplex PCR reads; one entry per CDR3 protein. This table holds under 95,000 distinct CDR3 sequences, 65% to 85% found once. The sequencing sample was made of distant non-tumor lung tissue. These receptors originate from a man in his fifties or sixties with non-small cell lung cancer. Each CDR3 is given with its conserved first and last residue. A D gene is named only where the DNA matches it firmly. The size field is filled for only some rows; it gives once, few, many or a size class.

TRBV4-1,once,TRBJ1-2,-,CASSPGGTGDYYDYIF,TGCGCCAGCAGTCCCGGTGGAACAGGAGACTACTATGACTACATCTTC
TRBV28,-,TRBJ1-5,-,CASSLFYTGKWVQPQHF,TGTGCCAGCAGTTTATTCTACACGGGGAAATGGGTTCAGCCCCAGCATTTT
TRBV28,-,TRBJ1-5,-,CVSSFRVDQPQHF,TGTGTCAGCAGTTTCCGGGTAGATCAGCCCCAGCATTTT
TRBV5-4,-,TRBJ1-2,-,CASSIPTGANYGYTF,TGTGCCAGCAGCATTCCTACAGGAGCTAACTATGGCTACACCTTC
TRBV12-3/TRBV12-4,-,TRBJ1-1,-,CASSIATTGGMNTEAFF,TGTGCCAGCAGCATAGCTACAACAGGCGGCATGAACACTGAAGCTTTCTTT
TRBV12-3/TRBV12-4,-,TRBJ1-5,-,CARSSRLTGTNNQPQHF,TGTGCCAGGAGTTCCAGACTCACCGGGACTAACAATCAGCCCCAGCATTTT
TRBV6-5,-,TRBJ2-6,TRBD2,CASSLAGVCSGANVLTF,TGTGCCAGCAGCCTAGCGGGAGTCTGTTCTGGGGCCAACGTCCTGACTTTC
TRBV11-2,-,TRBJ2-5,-,CASSSSMKGPKETQYF,TGTGCCAGCAGCTCCTCAATGAAGGGGCCAAAGGAGACCCAGTACTTC
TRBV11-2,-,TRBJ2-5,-,CASRSGQFQEIQYF,TGTGCCAGCAGATCTGGACAGTTCCAAGAGATCCAGTACTTC
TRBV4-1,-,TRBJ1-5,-,CVRSQDPGGVPFQPQHF,TGCGTCAGGAGCCAAGACCCCGGCGGGGTTCCCTTCCAGCCCCAGCATTTT
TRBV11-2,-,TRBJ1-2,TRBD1,CGSRLDRGYGYTF,TGTGGCAGCAGGTTAGACAGGGGCTATGGCTACACCTTC
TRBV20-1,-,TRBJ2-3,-,CSAKLDARDTQCF,TGCAGTGCTAAACTCGATGCCAGGGATACGCAGTGTTTT
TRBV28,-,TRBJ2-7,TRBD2,CASSLWTGTSGSYEQYF,TGTGCCAGCAGTTTATGGACCGGGACTAGCGGGTCCTACGAGCAGTACTTC
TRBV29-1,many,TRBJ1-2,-,CSVEDGEYGYTF,TGCAGCGTTGAAGACGGGGAATATGGCTACACCTTC
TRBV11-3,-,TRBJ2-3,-,CARSFHRADTQYF,TGTGCCAGGAGCTTTCATAGGGCAGATACGCAGTATTTT
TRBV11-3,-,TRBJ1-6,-,CASSLGINSPLHF,TGTGCCAGCAGCCTTGGGATTAATTCACCCCTCCATTTT
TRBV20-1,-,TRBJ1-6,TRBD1,CSAIPQGSNRSPLHF,TGCAGTGCTATACCACAGGGGTCCAATCGGTCACCCCTCCACTTT
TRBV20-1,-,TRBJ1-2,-,CSARDAGDYRYTF,TGCAGTGCTAGAGATGCCGGGGACTATCGCTACACCTTC
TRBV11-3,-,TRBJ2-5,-,CANSLGSSGGSQDTQYF,TGTGCCAACAGCTTAGGGTCCAGCGGTGGGTCCCAAGACACCCAGTACTTC
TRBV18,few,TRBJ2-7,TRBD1,CASSQGQGSTYEQYF,TGTGCCAGCTCACAAGGACAGGGGAGTACCTACGAGCAGTACTTC
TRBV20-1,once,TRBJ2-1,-,CSATTGAGVGNEQFF,TGCAGCGCCACCACAGGGGCGGGAGTCGGGAATGAGCAGTTCTTC
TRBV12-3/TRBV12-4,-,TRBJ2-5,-,CASSPGQQETQHF,TGCGCCAGCAGCCCGGGACAACAAGAGACCCAGCACTTC
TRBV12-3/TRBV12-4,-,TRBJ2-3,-,CASSLGSRGVTGPYF,TGTGCCAGCAGTCTGGGGAGCAGGGGAGTCACGGGGCCGTATTTT